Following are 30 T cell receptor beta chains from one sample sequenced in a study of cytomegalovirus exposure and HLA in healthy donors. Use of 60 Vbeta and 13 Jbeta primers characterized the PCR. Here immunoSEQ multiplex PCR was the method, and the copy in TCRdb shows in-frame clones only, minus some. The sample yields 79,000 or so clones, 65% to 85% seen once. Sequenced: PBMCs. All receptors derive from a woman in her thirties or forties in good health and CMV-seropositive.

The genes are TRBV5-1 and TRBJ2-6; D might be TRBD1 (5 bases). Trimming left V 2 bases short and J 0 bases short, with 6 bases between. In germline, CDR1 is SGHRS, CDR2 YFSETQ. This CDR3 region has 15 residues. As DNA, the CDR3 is TGCGCCAGCAGCTTCGACAGCTCTGGGGCCAACGTCCTGACTTTC. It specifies CASSFDSSGANVLTF.

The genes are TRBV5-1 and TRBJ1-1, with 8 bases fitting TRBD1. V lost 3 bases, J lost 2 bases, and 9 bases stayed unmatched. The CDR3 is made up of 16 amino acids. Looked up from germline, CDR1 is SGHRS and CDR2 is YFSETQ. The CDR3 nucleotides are TGCGCCAGCAGCTCATATGAGGGGACAGGCAACACTGAAGCTTTCTTT. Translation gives CASSSYEGTGNTEAFF.

CDR3 DNA sequence: TGTGCCAGCAGCGCCACAGGGACGGAAGCTTTCTTT. This encodes CASSATGTEAFF. This chain connects TRBV9 to TRBJ1-1; possible D gene TRBD1, 6 bases. The length of the CDR3 is 12 residues. Trimming stripped 3 bases from V and 8 bases from J, with 11 bases between. CDR1 is SGDLS and CDR2 is YYNGEE in the germline V gene.

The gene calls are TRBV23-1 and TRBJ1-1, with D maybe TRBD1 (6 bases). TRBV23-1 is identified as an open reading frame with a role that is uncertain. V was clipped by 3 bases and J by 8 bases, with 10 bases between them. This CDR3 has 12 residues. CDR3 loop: CASSHYDREAFF. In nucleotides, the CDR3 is TGCGCCAGCAGTCACTACGACAGGGAAGCTTTCTTT.

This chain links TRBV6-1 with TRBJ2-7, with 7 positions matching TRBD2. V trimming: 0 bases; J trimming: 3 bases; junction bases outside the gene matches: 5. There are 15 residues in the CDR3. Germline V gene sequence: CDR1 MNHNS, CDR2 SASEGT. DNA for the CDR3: TGTGCCAGCAGTGAAGCATGGACTAGTGTCTACGAGCAGTACTTC. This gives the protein CASSEAWTSVYEQYF.

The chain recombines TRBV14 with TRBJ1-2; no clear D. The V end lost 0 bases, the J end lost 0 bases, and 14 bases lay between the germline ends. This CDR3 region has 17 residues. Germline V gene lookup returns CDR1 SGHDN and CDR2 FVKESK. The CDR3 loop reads CASSQDFGWASNYGYTF. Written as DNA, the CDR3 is TGTGCCAGCAGCCAAGATTTTGGGTGGGCTTCTAACTATGGCTACACCTTC. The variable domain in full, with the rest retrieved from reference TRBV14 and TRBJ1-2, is EAGVTQFPSHSVIEKGQTVTLRCDPISGHDNLYWYRRVMGKEIKFLLHFVKESKQDESGMPNNRFLAERTGGTYSTLKVQPAELEDSGVYFCASSQDFGWASNYGYTFGSGTRLTVV.

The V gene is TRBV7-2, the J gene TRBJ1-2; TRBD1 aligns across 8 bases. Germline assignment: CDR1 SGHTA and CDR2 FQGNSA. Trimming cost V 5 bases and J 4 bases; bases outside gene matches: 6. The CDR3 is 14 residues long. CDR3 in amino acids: CASSQGTGGYGYTF. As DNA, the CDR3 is TGTGCCAGCAGCCAGGGAACAGGGGGCTATGGCTACACCTTC.

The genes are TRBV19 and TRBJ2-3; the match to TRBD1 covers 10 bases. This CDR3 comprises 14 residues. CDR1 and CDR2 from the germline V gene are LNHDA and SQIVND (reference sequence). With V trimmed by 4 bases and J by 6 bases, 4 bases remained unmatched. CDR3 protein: CASSRGTGEDTQYF. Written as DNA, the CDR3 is TGTGCCAGTAGTAGGGGGACAGGGGAGGATACGCAGTATTTT.

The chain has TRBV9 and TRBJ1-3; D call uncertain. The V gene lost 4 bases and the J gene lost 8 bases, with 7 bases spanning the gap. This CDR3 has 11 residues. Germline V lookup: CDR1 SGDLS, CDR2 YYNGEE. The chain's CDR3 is CASSSGDTIYF. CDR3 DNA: TGTGCCAGCAGCAGCGGGGACACCATATATTTT.

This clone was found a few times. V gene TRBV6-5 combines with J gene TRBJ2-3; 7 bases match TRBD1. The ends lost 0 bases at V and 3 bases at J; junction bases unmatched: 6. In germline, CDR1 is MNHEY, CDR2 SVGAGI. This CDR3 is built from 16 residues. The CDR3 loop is CASSYSRTGQTDTQYF. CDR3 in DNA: TGTGCCAGCAGTTACTCTCGGACAGGTCAGACAGATACGCAGTATTTT.

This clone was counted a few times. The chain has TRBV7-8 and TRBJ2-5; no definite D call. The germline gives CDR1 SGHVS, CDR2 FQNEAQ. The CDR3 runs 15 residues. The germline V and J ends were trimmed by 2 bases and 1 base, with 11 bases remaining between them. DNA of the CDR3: TGTGCCAGCAGCTTATTCAGACAAACCCAAGAGACCCAGTACTTC. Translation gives CASSLFRQTQETQYF.

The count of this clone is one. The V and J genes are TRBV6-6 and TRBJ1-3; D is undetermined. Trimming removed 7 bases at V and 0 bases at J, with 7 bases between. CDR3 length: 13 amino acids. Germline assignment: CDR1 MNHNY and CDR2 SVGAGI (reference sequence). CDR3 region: CASTDISGNTIYF. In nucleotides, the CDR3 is TGTGCCAGCACTGACATCTCTGGAAACACCATATATTTT.

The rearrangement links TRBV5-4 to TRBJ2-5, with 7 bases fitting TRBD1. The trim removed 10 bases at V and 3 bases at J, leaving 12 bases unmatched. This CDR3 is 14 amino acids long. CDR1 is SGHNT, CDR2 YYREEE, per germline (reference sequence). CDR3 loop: CAARTPGQKETQYF. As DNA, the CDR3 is TGTGCCGCCAGAACACCGGGACAGAAAGAGACCCAGTACTTC.

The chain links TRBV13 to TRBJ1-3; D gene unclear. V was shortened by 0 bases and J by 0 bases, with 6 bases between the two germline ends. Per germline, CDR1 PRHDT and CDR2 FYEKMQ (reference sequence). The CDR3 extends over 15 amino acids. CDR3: CASSLGASSGNTIYF. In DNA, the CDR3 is TGTGCCAGCAGCTTAGGCGCTAGCTCTGGAAACACCATATATTTT.

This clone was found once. As DNA, the CDR3 is TGTGCCACCTATAAAGCTTTCTTT. Amino acids: CATYKAFF. This sequence joins TRBV27 and TRBJ1-1; no reliable D call. The CDR3 sequence is 8 residues long. Germline V gene sequence: CDR1 MNHEY, CDR2 SMNVEV (reference sequence). V was cut by 10 bases and J by 9 bases, with 6 bases left in between.

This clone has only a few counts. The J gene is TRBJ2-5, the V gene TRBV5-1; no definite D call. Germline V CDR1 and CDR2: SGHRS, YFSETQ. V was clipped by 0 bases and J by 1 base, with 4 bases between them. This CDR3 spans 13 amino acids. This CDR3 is CASSLGLQETQYF. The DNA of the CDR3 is TGCGCCAGCAGCTTGGGACTCCAAGAGACCCAGTACTTC.

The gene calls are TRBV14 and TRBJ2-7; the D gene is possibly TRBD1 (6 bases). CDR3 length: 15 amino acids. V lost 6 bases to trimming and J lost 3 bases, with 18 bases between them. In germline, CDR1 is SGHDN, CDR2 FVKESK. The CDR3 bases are TGTGCCAGCAGTGAACCGGGACACTCGTTCTACGAGCAGTACTTC. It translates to CASSEPGHSFYEQYF.

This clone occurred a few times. CDR3 residues: CASRTSGSTDTQYF. CDR3 in DNA: TGTGCCAGCCGGACTAGCGGGAGCACAGATACGCAGTATTTT. The genes are TRBV28 and TRBJ2-3; TRBD2 matches 11 bases. Germline V gene sequence: CDR1 MDHEN, CDR2 SYDVKM. Trimming cost V 8 bases and J 0 bases; bases outside gene matches: 1. The CDR3 length is 14 residues.

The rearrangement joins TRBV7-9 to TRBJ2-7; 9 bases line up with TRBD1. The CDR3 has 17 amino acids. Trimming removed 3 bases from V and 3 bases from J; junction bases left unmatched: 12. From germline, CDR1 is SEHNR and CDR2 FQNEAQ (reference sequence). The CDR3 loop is CASSLVGQGNSGYEQYF. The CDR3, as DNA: TGTGCCAGCAGCTTGGTAGGACAGGGGAATTCGGGCTACGAGCAGTACTTC. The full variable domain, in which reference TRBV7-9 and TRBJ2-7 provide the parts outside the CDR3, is DTGVSQNPRHKITKRGQNVTFRCDPISEHNRLYWYRQTLGQGPEFLTYFQNEAQLEKSRLLSDRFSAERPKGSFSTLEIQRTEQGDSAMYLCASSLVGQGNSGYEQYFGPGTRLTVT.

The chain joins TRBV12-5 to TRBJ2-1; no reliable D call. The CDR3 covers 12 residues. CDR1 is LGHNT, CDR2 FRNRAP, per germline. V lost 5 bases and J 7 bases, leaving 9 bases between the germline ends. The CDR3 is CASGPETNEQFF. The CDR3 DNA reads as TGTGCTAGTGGTCCCGAGACTAATGAGCAGTTCTTC.

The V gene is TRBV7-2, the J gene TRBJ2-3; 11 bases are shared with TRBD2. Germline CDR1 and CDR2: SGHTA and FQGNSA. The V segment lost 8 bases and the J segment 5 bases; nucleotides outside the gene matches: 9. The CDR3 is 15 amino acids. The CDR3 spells CASRKSGLAGDTQYF. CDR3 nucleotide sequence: TGTGCCAGCCGCAAGTCAGGACTAGCGGGAGATACGCAGTATTTT.

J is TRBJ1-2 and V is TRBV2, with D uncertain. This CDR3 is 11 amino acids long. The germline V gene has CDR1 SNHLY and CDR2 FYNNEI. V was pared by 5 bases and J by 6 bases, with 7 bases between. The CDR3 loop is CASSREDGYTF. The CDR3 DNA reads TGTGCCAGCAGTCGGGAGGATGGCTACACCTTC.

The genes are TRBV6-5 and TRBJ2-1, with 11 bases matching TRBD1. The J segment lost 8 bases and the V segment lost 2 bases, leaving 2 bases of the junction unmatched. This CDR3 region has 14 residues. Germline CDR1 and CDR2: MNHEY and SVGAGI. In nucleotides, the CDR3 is TGTGCCAGCAGTTACCGGGACAGGGGGTATGAGCAGTTCTTC. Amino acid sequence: CASSYRDRGYEQFF.

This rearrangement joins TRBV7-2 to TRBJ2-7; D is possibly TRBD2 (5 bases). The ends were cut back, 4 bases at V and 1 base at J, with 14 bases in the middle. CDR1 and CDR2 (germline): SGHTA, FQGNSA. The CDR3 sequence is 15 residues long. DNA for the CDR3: TGTGCCAGCAGCTATTACTCTGGACTGTCCTACGAGCAGTACTTC. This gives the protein CASSYYSGLSYEQYF.

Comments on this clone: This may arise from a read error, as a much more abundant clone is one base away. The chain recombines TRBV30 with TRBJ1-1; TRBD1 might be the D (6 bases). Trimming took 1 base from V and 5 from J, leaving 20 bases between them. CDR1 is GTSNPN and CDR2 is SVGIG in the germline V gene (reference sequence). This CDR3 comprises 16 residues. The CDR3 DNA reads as TGTGCCTGGAGTGGGGTTTCATCCCAGGGGTGGACTGAAGCTTTCTTT. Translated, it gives CAWSGVSSQGWTEAFF.

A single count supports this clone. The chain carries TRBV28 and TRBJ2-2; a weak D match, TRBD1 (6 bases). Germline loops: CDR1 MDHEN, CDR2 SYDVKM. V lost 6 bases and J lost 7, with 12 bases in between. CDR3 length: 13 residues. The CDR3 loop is CASSPTGNGELFF. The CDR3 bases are TGTGCCAGCAGCCCAACAGGGAACGGGGAGCTGTTTTTT.

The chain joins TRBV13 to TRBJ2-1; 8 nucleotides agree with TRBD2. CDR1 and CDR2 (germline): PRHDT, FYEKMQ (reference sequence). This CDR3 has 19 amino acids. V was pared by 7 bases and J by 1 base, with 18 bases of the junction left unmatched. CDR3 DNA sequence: TGTGCCAGCAAAGTGTGGAGTAGCGGGGACCTCTTGTCCTACAATGAGCAGTTCTTC. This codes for CASKVWSSGDLLSYNEQFF.

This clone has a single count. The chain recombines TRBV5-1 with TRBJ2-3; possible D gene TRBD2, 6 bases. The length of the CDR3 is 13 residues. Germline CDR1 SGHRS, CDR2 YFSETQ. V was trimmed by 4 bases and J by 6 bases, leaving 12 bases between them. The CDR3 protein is CASSMTSTDTQYF. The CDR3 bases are TGCGCCAGCAGCATGACTAGTACTGATACGCAGTATTTT.

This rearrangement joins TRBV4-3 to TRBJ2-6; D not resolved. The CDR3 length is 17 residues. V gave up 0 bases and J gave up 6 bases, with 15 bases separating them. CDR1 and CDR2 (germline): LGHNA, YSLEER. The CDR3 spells CASSQETWSSTANVLTF. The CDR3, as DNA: TGCGCCAGCAGCCAAGAAACCTGGAGCTCCACGGCCAACGTCCTGACTTTC.

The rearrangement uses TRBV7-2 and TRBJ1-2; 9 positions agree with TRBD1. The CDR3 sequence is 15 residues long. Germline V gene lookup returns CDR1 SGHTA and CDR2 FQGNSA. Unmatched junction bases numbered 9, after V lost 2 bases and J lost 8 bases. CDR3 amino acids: CASSLRTGAQVGYTF. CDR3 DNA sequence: TGTGCCAGCAGCTTACGGACAGGGGCACAAGTGGGCTACACCTTC.